This entry concerns a single T cell receptor (beta chain). The data stem from a study of blood T cell repertoires in COVID-19. Study background: Sites across the United States, Italy and Spain contributed samples from acute and convalescent COVID-19. T cells, B-cell-depleted T cells, or PBMCs supplied cDNA or gDNA.

Profiled with immunoSEQ multiplex PCR; TCRdb holds only in-frame clones, not every one. Among approximately 200,000 clones listed, roughly 92% were seen once. This CDR3 has 16 residues. V lost 0 bases to trimming and J lost 4 bases; unmatched junction nucleotides: 3. Germline values: CDR1 SGHVS, CDR2 FNYEAQ. Sequencing was carried out using peripheral blood. The chain recombines TRBV7-6 with TRBJ1-5; 10 nucleotides align to TRBD1. This receptor was obtained from a man aged 30-40 years with COVID-19, enrolled during active disease. CDR3 DNA: TGTGCCAGCAGCTTAGCCGGGACAGGGGAAAATCAGCCCCAGCATTTT. Its translation is CASSLAGTGENQPQHF.